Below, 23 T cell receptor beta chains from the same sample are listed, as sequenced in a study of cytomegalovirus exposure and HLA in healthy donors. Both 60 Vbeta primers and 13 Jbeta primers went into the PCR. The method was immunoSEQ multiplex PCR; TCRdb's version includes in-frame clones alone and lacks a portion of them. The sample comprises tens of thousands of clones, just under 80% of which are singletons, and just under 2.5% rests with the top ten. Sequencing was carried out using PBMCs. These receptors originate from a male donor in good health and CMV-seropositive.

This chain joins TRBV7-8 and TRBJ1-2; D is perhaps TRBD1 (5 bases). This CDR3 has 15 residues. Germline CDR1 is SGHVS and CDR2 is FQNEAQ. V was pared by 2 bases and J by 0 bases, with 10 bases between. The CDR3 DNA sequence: TGTGCCAGCAGCTTACTCGACAGATCTAACTATGGCTACACCTTC. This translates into CASSLLDRSNYGYTF.

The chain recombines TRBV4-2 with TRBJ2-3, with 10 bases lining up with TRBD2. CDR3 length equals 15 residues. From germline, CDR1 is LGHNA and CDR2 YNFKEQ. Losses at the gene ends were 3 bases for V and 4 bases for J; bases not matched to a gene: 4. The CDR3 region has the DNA TGTGCCAGCAGCCATGCTAGCGGGAGTCCAGATACGCAGTATTTT. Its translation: CASSHASGSPDTQYF.

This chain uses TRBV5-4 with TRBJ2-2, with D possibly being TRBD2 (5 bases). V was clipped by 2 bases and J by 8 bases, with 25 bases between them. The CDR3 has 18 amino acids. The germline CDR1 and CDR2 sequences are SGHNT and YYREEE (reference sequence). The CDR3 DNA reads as TGTGCCAGCAGCTTAGGGTTGGCTAGGAGTGGTTTAGCGGGGGAGCTGTTTTTT. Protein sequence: CASSLGLARSGLAGELFF.

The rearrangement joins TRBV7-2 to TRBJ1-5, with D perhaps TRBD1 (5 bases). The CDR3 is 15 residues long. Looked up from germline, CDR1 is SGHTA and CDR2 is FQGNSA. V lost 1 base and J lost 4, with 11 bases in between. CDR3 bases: TGTGCCAGCAGCTTAGATCGGGCAGGGAATCAGCCCCAGCATTTT. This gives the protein CASSLDRAGNQPQHF.

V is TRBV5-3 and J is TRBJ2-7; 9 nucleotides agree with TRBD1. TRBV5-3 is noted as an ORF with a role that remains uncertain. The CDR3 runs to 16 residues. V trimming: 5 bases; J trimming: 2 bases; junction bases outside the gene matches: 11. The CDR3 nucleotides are TGTGCCAGAAGGCCGTTGGGGGGGACAGGGACCTACGAGCAGTACTTC. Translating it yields CARRPLGGTGTYEQYF.

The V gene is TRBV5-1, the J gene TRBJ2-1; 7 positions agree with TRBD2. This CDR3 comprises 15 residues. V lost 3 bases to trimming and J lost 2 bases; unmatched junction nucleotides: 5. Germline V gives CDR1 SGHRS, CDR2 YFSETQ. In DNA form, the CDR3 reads TGCGCCAGCAGCTGGACTAGTTCCCCCTACAATGAGCAGTTCTTC. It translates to CASSWTSSPYNEQFF. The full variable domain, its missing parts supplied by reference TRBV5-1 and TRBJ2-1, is KAGVTQTPRYLIKTRGQQVTLSCSPISGHRSVSWYQQTPGQGLQFLFEYFSETQRNKGNFPGRFSGRQFSNSRSEMNVSTLELGDSALYLCASSWTSSPYNEQFFGPGTRLTVL.

The CDR3 DNA is TGCGCCAGCAGCCCCGGACTAGTTGAGACCCAGTACTTC. Its protein is CASSPGLVETQYF. This chain uses TRBV5-1 with TRBJ2-5; 7 nucleotides match TRBD2. The CDR3 length is 13 residues. V lost 4 bases, J lost 5 bases, and 5 bases stayed unmatched. CDR1 and CDR2 from the germline V gene are SGHRS and YFSETQ.

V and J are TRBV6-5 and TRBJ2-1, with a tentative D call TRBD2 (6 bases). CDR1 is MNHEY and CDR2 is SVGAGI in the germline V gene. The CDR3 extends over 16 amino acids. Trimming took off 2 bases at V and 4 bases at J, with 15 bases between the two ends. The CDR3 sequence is CASSYVAGTSYNEQFF. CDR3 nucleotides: TGTGCCAGCAGTTACGTTGCGGGAACGTCGTACAATGAGCAGTTCTTC.

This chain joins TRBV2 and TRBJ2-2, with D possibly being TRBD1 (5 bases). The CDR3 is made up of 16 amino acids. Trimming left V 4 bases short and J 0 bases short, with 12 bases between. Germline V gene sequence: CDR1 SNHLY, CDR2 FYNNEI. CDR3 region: CASSVTGHTNTGELFF. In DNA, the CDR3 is TGTGCCAGCAGTGTCACAGGACATACGAACACCGGGGAGCTGTTTTTT.

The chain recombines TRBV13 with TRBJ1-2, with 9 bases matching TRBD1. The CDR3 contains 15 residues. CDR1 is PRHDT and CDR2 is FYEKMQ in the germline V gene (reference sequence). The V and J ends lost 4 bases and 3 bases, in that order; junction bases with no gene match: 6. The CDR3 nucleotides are TGTGCCAGCAGCTACGGGACAGGGAGGGACTATGGCTACACCTTC. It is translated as CASSYGTGRDYGYTF.

In DNA form, the CDR3 reads TGTGCCAGCAGCCAAGTTGAGGATTCTAGCACAGATACGCAGTATTTT. It specifies CASSQVEDSSTDTQYF. The J gene is TRBJ2-3, the V gene TRBV4-2, with D unclear. The CDR3 has 16 residues. Germline values: CDR1 LGHNA, CDR2 YNFKEQ. V was cut by 1 base and J by 0 bases, with 11 bases left in between.

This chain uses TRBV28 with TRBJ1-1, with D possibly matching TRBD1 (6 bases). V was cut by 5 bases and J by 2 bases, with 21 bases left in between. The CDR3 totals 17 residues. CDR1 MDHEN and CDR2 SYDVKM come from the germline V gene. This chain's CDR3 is CASSHQPQGRLNTEAFF. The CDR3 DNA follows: TGTGCCAGCAGTCACCAGCCACAGGGTAGGCTTAACACTGAAGCTTTCTTT.

CDR3 sequence: CASSSGVVYEQYF. In DNA, the CDR3 is TGTGCCAGCAGTTCTGGAGTCGTCTACGAGCAGTACTTC. The gene calls are TRBV27 and TRBJ2-7; no clear D gene. Germline assignment: CDR1 MNHEY and CDR2 SMNVEV (reference sequence). The CDR3 has 13 amino acids. V gave up 4 bases and J gave up 3 bases, with 10 bases separating them.

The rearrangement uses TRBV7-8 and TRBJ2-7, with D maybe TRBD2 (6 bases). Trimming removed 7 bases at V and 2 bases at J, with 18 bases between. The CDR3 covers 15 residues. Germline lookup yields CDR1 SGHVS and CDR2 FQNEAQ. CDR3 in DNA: TGTGCCAGCAACCCCTCAGGGACGGGGGCCTACGAGCAGTACTTC. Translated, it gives CASNPSGTGAYEQYF.

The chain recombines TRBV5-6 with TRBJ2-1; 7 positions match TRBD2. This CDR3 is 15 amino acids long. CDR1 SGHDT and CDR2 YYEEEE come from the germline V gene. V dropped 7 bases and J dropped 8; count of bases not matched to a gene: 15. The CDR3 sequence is CASGVGGGRVDEQFF. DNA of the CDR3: TGTGCCAGCGGTGTGGGTGGCGGGAGAGTCGATGAGCAGTTCTTC.

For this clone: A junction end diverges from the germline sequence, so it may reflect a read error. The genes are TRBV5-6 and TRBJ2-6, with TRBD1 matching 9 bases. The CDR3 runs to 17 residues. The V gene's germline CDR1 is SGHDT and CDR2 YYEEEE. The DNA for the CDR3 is TGTGTCAGCAGCTTGGGGACAGGGAGCGGTGGGGCCAACGTCCTGACTTTC. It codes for CVSSLGTGSGGANVLTF.

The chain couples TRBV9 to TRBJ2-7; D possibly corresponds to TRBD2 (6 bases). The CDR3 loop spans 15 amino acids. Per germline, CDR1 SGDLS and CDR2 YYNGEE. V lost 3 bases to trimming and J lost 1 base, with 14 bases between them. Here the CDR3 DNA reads TGTGCCAGCAGCGCCCTAGCGTCACGATCCTACGAGCAGTACTTC. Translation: CASSALASRSYEQYF.

The CDR3 coding sequence is TGTGCCAGCAGCTCCCGGGGCAGGGGTGTCTATGGCTACACCTTC. Translating gives CASSSRGRGVYGYTF. The rearrangement joins TRBV7-2 to TRBJ1-2; weak D call: TRBD1 (6 bases). V was clipped by 4 bases and J by 4 bases, with 16 bases between them. The CDR3 runs 15 residues. Germline CDR1 SGHTA, CDR2 FQGNSA.

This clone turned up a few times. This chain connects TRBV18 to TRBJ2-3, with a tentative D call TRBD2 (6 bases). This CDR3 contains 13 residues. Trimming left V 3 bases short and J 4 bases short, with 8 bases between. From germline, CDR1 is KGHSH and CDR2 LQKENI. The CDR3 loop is CASSPAGSDTQYF. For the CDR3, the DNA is TGTGCCAGCTCACCGGCGGGATCAGATACGCAGTATTTT.

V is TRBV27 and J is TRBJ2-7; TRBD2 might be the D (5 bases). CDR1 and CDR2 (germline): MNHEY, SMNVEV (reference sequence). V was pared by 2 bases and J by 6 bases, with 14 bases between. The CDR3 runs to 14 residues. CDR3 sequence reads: CASSLAVLGSEQYF. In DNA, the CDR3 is TGTGCCAGCAGTTTAGCTGTATTGGGGAGCGAGCAGTACTTC.

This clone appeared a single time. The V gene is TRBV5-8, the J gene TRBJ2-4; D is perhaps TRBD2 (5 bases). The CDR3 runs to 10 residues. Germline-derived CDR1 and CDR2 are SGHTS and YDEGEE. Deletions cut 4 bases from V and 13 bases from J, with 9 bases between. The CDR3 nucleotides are TGTGCCAGCAGCCTCCGGGGACAGTACTTC. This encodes CASSLRGQYF.

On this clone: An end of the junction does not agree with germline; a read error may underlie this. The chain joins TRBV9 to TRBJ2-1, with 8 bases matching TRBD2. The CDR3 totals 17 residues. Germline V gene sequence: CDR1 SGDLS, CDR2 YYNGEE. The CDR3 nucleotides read TGTGTCAGCAGCGTAGAGTTAGCGGGATCCTGGTACAATGAGCAGTTCTTC. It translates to CVSSVELAGSWYNEQFF.

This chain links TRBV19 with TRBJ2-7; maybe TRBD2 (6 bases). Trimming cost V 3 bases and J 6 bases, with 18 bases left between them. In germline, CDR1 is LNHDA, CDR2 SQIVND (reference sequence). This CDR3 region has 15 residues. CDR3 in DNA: TGTGCCAGTAGTATGGGGTTCGCAACTAGCCCCGAGCAGTACTTC. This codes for CASSMGFATSPEQYF.